The entry below describes one T cell receptor beta chain. This clone's antigen is unknown. No base qualities exist here, and no much larger clone lies one base off it. This sample is drawn from a study of T cell responses to AZD1222 COVID-19 vaccine (dated by TCRdb to about 2021). In terms of the full investigation: TCR sequencing covered roughly 230 trial participants: 200 to 220 given two doses of AZD1222 and about 26 given two doses of MenACWY control vaccine. Trial participants were enrolled by age into subgroups of 18-55, 56-69 and 70-plus years, and roughly 150, 30 and 60 TCR-sequenced participants, respectively, were included in these subgroups.

Overall results and qualifications from the work: Because no samples from the day 14 peak response were available, repertoires could be characterized only after the peak T cell response. The vaccine-associated CD4 TCRs covered the entire spike protein, and the dominant responses fell in regions 160-218 and 743-854. After two AZD1222 doses, spike-specific TCR breadth and depth were significantly higher than at day 0 and than in MenACWY recipients. Most participants were white British and females outnumbered males, and the authors suggested that clonal diversity may have been underestimated. Epitopes outside the regions mutated in the B.1.351 and B.1.1.7 variants were reportedly recognized by nearly half of the unique spike-specific TCRs. Only five or six AZD1222 recipients were SARS-CoV-2 seropositive at baseline, limiting conclusions about previously exposed vaccinees. In the small 56-69-year group, the increase in depth fell short of significance, most likely because of low power.

The CDR3 regions of human TCRbeta chains were analyzed by immunosequencing. On the study's bioinformatics: TCRs in the repertoires were matched against a reference library of SARS-CoV-2-specific TCRs that had been generated with the MIRA antigen-specificity platform. Breadth was defined as the fraction of unique TCRs that were SARS-CoV-2-associated. Depth was defined as the fraction of total T cells that were SARS-CoV-2-associated. Each spike-specific TCR was assigned to its reactive spike region and to a CD4 or CD8 class using the MIRA data. Log10-transformed breadth and depth values were compared by one-way ANOVA with Sidak's multiple comparisons tests. TCRdb limited this immuneACCESS table to in-frame rearrangements with V and J called. A share of clones is missing; checked studies link under half to unresolved V genes, and the rest is unexplained. Clone size and the V and J calls come from that table; the DNA yielded D and trimming. Here the sample has 110,000 or so clones; around nine tenths occur a single time. Clones ranked in the top ten supply 4% to 5% of the sample.

The germline V gene (reference sequence) gives CDR1 as DFQATT and CDR2 as SNEGSKA. The CDR3 starts with the cysteine, ends with the phenylalanine, and has 11 residues. Just CDR3 DNA is preserved here, 33 bases in frame from base 1. V drops 6 bases and J drops 8 bases, leaving 11 bases in between. In the paper's terms, the time point label means: about 28 days (+/-7) after the second vaccine dose. According to the study, the label for this sample's treatment or condition signals: meningococcal conjugate vaccine given as trial control. Vaccinee samples came from UK trials COV001 and COV002, including a single-blind randomized controlled phase 2/3 trial of AZD1222 (ChAdOx1 nCoV-19) in healthy adults. For TCRbeta chain sequencing, PBMC samples from trial participants were taken at day 0 and at day 28 after the second dose.

The TCR sequence derives from an adult who received the MenACWY meningococcal vaccine as a control. This specimen consisted of peripheral blood, obtained 28 days after the second dose of the MenACWY control vaccine. The chain is encoded by TRBV20-1 joined to TRBJ2-1; there is no confident call for the D gene. Here the CDR3 is given as CSAPRRDEQFF. The DNA reads as follows: TGCAGTGCCCCCCGCCGAGATGAGCAGTTCTTC.